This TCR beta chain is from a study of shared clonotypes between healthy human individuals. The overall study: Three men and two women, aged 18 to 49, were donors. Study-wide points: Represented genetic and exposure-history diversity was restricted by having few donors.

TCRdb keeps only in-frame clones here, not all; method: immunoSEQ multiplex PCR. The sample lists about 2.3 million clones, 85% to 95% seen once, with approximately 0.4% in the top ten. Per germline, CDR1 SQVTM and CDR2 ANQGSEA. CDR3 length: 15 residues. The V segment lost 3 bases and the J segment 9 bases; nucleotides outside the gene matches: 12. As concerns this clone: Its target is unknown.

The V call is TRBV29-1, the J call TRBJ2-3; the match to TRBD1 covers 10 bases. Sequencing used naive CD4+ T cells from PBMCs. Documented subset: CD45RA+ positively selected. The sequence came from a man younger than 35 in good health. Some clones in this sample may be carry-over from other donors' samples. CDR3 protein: CSVDDDRGQIGTQYF. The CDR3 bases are TGCAGCGTTGATGATGACAGGGGGCAGATCGGCACGCAGTATTTT.